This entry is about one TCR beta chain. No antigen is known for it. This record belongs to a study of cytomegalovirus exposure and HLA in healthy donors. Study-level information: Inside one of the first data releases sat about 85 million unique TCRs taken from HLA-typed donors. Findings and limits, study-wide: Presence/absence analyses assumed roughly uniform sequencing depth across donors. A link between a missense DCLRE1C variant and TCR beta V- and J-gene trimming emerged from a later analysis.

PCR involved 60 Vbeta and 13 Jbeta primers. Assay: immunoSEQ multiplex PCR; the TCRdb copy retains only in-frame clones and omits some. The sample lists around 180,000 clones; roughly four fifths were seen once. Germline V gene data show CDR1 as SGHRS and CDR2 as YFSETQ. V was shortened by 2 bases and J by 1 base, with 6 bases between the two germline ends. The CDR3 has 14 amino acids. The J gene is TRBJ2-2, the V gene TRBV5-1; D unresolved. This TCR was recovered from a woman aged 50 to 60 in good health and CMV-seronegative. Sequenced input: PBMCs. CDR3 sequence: CASSLQLNTGELFF. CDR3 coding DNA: TGCGCCAGCAGCTTACAGCTGAACACCGGGGAGCTGTTTTTT.